This TCR beta chain appears in the sequencing data of a study of cytomegalovirus exposure and HLA in healthy donors. CDR3 length: 11 amino acids. V was cut by 3 bases and J by 8 bases, with 4 bases left in between. Germline lookup yields CDR1 PRHDT and CDR2 FYEKMQ (reference sequence). Findings of the study overall: Association of a missense DCLRE1C variant with TCR beta V- and J-gene trimming was reported in a later analysis.

There are a few counts of this clone. Its target is not known. Primers for the PCR totalled 60 Vbeta and 13 Jbeta. Sequencing used immunoSEQ multiplex PCR; TCRdb keeps in-frame clones, though not all of them. The table shows 40,000 to 55,000 clones, with approximately 77% occurring only once. The chain recombines TRBV13 with TRBJ2-2, with unresolved D. The clonotype comes from a woman aged 45-65 years in good health and CMV-seronegative. What was sequenced was PBMCs. CDR3 loop: CASSLSGELFF. The CDR3 DNA reads TGTGCCAGCAGCTTGAGTGGGGAGCTGTTTTTT.